The 8 T cell receptor beta chains presented below share a single source sample, sequenced in a study of regulatory T cells in long-lasting Graves disease. Time point indicated: newly diagnosed GD, antithyroid drugs for less than 3 months. Extracted RNA from PBMCs served as the source of the TCR library. The TCR beta library used iRepertoire HTBI primers with Arm-PCR amplification of CDR3. From the multiplex PCR reads, TCRdb called clonotypes with MiXCR, one entry per CDR3 protein. The data hold 350,000 to 500,000 distinct CDR3 sequences, with roughly 15% observed a single time. Another study also made use of these data, one on T cells in Graves' hyperthyroidism and ophthalmopathy.

Sequences were derived from peripheral blood mononuclear cells (PBMCs), sampled at new diagnosis, from a patient treated with antithyroid drugs. These receptors came from a woman aged 30 to 39 with Graves disease.

The rearrangement uses TRBV11-2 and TRBJ2-7, with a tentative D call TRBD2 (5 bases). Looked up from germline, CDR1 is SGHAT and CDR2 is FQNNGV. The CDR3 has 13 residues. V lost 6 bases and J 4 bases, leaving 13 bases between the germline ends. CDR3: CASRHSSRYEQYF. The CDR3 coding sequence is TGTGCCAGCAGGCACTCTAGCCGTTACGAGCAGTACTTC.

This clonotype was counted only a few times. The chain couples TRBV20-1 to TRBJ2-1; possibly TRBD1 or TRBD2 for D (5 bases each). The J call may be faulty, since TRBJ2-5 better matches the DNA end. The germline gives CDR1 DFQATT, CDR2 SNEGSKA (reference sequence). The CDR3 is 14 residues long. CDR3 DNA sequence: TGCAGTGCGGGACGGCAACACACTCAAGAGACCCAGTACTTC. Translation: CSAGRQHTQETQYF.

In this sample, this clonotype turned up many times. This chain joins TRBV3-1 and TRBJ2-1, with 7 bases aligning to TRBD2. The CDR3 sequence is 16 residues long. V gave up 4 bases and J gave up 0 bases; unmatched junction bases: 6. CDR1 and CDR2 from the germline V gene are LGHDT and YNNKEL (reference sequence). The CDR3 sequence: CASSRGTILSYNEQFF. DNA of the CDR3: TGTGCCAGCAGCCGAGGGACTATCCTCTCCTACAATGAGCAGTTCTTC.

This clonotype was counted between two and nine times. The chain carries TRBV19 and TRBJ1-1; 7 nucleotides agree with TRBD1. Germline lookup yields CDR1 LNHDA and CDR2 SQIVND (reference sequence). This CDR3 has 16 amino acids. Trimming removed 8 bases from V and 4 bases from J; junction bases left unmatched: 16. Written as DNA, the CDR3 is TGTGCCAGTTTCCCCGACAGGGAGGATCTGAGCACTGAAGCTTTCTTT. Encoded protein: CASFPDREDLSTEAFF.

There are many counts of this clonotype. The V gene is TRBV28, the J gene TRBJ1-5, with D unclear. The CDR3 extends over 17 amino acids. V was trimmed by 3 bases and J by 3 bases, leaving 18 bases between them. The germline gives CDR1 MDHEN, CDR2 SYDVKM. Here the CDR3 DNA reads TGTGCCAGCAGTTTTGCTAGGGAGCTTACCCTCAATCAGCCCCAGCATTTT. Protein product: CASSFARELTLNQPQHF.

This clonotype was observed a few times. This chain links TRBV5-1 with TRBJ2-2; 8 bases are a match to TRBD1. The CDR3 covers 16 residues. Germline V gene lookup returns CDR1 SGHRS and CDR2 YFSETQ. J was trimmed by 6 bases and V by 4 bases; bases with no gene match: 11. The CDR3 spells CASSTRTGFPAGELFF. In DNA form, the CDR3 reads TGCGCCAGCAGCACCCGGACAGGGTTCCCTGCCGGGGAGCTGTTTTTT.

This clonotype was observed many times. The rearrangement joins TRBV18 to TRBJ2-3; D uncertain. CDR1 is KGHSH, CDR2 LQKENI, per germline. V shed 3 bases and J shed 6 bases, with 16 bases lying between them. CDR3 length: 15 residues. The CDR3 reads CASSPSYGPLDTQYF. CDR3 DNA: TGTGCCAGCTCACCGTCCTACGGGCCCCTGGATACGCAGTATTTT.

A word on this clonotype: With a much larger clone just one base away, this may be a read error. V gene TRBV6-5 combines with J gene TRBJ2-7; D gene ambiguous. Per the germline V gene, CDR1 is MNHEY and CDR2 is SVGAGI. The CDR3 consists of 13 residues. The CDR3 is CAGSYSGTYEQYF. The CDR3 DNA reads as TGTGCCGGCAGTTACTCCGGTACCTACGAGCAGTACTTC.